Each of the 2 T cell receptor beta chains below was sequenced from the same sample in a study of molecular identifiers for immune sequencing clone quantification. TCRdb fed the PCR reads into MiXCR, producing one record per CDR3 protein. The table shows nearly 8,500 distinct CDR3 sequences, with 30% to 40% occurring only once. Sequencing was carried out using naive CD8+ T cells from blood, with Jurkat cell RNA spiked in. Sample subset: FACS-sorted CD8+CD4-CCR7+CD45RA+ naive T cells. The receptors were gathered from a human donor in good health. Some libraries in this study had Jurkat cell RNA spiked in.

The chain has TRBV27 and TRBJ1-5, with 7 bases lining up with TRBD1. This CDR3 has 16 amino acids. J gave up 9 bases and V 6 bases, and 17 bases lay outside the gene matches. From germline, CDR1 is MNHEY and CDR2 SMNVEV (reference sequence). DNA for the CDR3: TGTGCCAGCAGCAACCGGACAGGTTTCTTTTTTATGCCCCAGCATTTT. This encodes CASSNRTGFFFMPQHF.

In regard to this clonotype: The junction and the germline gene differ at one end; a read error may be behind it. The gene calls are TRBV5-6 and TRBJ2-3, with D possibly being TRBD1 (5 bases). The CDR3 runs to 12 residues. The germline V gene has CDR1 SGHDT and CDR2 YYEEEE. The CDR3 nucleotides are TGTGCCAGCAGCTTGCAGACAGATACGCGGTATTTT. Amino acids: CASSLQTDTRYF.